Listed below are T cell receptor beta chains from one sample, sequenced in a study of metastatic and nonmetastatic thyroid tumors. TCRdb reprocessed the PCR reads via MiXCR. The repertoire includes roughly 40,000 clones, 20% to 25% of them detected once, and about 15% sits in the top ten. What was sequenced was tumor tissue. The receptors were gathered from a female donor with papillary thyroid cancer or a benign thyroid nodule (not recorded which). Some clones in this sample may be carry-over from other donors' samples. Each CDR3 is given with its conserved first and last residue. The D gene is left open where the match is weak. Size values are once, few and many counts, or a class for expanded clones, and some rows have none.

v_call	clone_size	d_call	j_call	cdr3_length	cdr3_nt	cdr3_aa
TRBV4-3	many	NA	TRBJ2-3	14	TGCGCCAGCAGCCAATACAGAAGTTCACATACGCAGTATTTT	CASSQYRSSHTQYF
TRBV10-3	few	NA	TRBJ2-1	14	TGTGCCATCGACCGAGGGGGCTCCTACAATGAGCAGTTCTTC	CAIDRGGSYNEQFF
TRBV20-1	NA	NA	TRBJ1-5	12	TGCAGTGCTAGCGACCCAAATCAGCCCCAGCATTTT	CSASDPNQPQHF
TRBV6-1	NA	NA	TRBJ1-2	13	TGTGCCAGCAGTGAAGAGGGACTTTATGGCTACACCTTC	CASSEEGLYGYTF
TRBV5-1	NA	TRBD2	TRBJ2-1	16	TGCGCCAGCAAAGGACTAGCGGGAGTTTCGGACAATGAGCAGTTCTTC	CASKGLAGVSDNEQFF
TRBV4-3	medium-sized	TRBD2	TRBJ2-3	16	TGCGCCAGCAGCGGCGGACTAGCGGGGGGAGGAGATACGCAGTATTTT	CASSGGLAGGGDTQYF
TRBV28	few	NA	TRBJ2-7	16	TGTGCCAGCAGTTTTCCCCGTGGAGCCCCCGACTACGAGCAGTACTTC	CASSFPRGAPDYEQYF
TRBV19	few	NA	TRBJ1-1	13	TGTGCCAGTAGGATAGCGGAAGGCACTGAAGCTTTCTTT	CASRIAEGTEAFF
TRBV5-4	NA	NA	TRBJ1-5	15	TGTGCCAGCAGCTTGGGCCCAAATAGCAATCAGCCCCAGCATTTT	CASSLGPNSNQPQHF
TRBV20-1	many	NA	TRBJ2-2	16	TGCAGTGCTAGAGATGGACCCATTATAGGGACCGGGGAGCTGTTTTTT	CSARDGPIIGTGELFF
TRBV30	many	TRBD1	TRBJ2-2	15	TGTGCCTGGAGTTTTCGGGACAGGGTAACCGGGGAGCTGTTTTTT	CAWSFRDRVTGELFF
TRBV28	many	TRBD1	TRBJ1-2	14	TGTGCCAGCAGTCCCCCCCGACAGGGAGATGGCTACACCTTC	CASSPPRQGDGYTF
TRBV18	NA	NA	TRBJ2-3	13	TGTGCCAGCCCTGAACCGAGCACAGATACGCAGTATTTT	CASPEPSTDTQYF
TRBV18	NA	NA	TRBJ2-2	16	TGTGCCAGCTCACCCCCGGGGGCTAGGAACACCGGGGAGCTGTTTTTT	CASSPPGARNTGELFF
TRBV5-6	NA	NA	TRBJ1-4	14	TGTGCCAGCAGCTGGGACACGTCTAATGAAAAACTGTTTTTT	CASSWDTSNEKLFF
TRBV7-2	many	NA	TRBJ2-7	15	TGTGCCAGCAGCTTAGTAGGGGGGGGATCCTACGAGCAGTACTTC	CASSLVGGGSYEQYF
TRBV15	few	NA	TRBJ2-7	15	TGTGCCACCAGCAGAGAGGGAAGATGGGATGGCGAGCAGTACTTC	CATSREGRWDGEQYF
TRBV7-2	many	NA	TRBJ1-3	13	TGTGCCAGCAGCTTAGCGCCCGTGGACACCATATATTTT	CASSLAPVDTIYF
TRBV12-5	many	NA	TRBJ2-2	12	TGTGCTAGTGGACCACACACCGGGGAGCTGTTTTTT	CASGPHTGELFF
TRBV20-1	NA	NA	TRBJ1-4	14	TGCAGTGCTAGAGATCCCAGGGGAGAAGAAAAACTGTTTTTT	CSARDPRGEEKLFF
TRBV12-3/TRBV12-4	many	NA	TRBJ1-1	13	TGTGCCAGCAGTTTTGAGGGATTCACTGAAGCTTTCTTT	CASSFEGFTEAFF
TRBV6-1	NA	TRBD1	TRBJ2-7	16	TGTGCCAGCAGTGGAGACCGGGACAGGGAAGCTAGCGAGCAGTACTTC	CASSGDRDREASEQYF
TRBV6-1	NA	TRBD2	TRBJ2-5	15	TGTGCCAGCAGTGAGCTAGCGGGAGGGCCAGAGACCCAGTACTTT	CASSELAGGPETQYF
TRBV28	medium-sized	TRBD1	TRBJ1-1	14	TGTGCCAGCAGGACAGGGGGAATGAACACTGAAGCTTTCTTT	CASRTGGMNTEAFF
TRBV13	many	TRBD2	TRBJ2-7	14	TGTGCCAGCAGCTCGGGACTAGCGGGGGGGAAGCAGTACTTC	CASSSGLAGGKQYF
TRBV12-3/TRBV12-4	many	NA	TRBJ2-7	14	TGTGCCAGCAGCCTTGGTTGGGGGGCAGACGAGCAGTACTTC	CASSLGWGADEQYF
TRBV30	NA	NA	TRBJ1-1	13	TGTGCCTGGAGTGTCGCCGATCGGAGTGAAGCTTTCTTT	CAWSVADRSEAFF
TRBV3-1	NA	NA	TRBJ2-5	12	TGTGCCAGCAGCCAGACAAACCAACTCCTCTACTTC	CASSQTNQLLYF
TRBV20-1	NA	NA	TRBJ1-1	11	TGCAGTGCGTCGATGAACACTGAAGCTTTCTTT	CSASMNTEAFF
TRBV4-1	many	TRBD2	TRBJ2-7	15	TGCGCCAGCAGCCTCGGACTAGCGGGAGTATACGAGCAGTACTTC	CASSLGLAGVYEQYF
TRBV7-3	once	TRBD1	TRBJ2-1	15	TGTGCCAGCAGCTTACAGGGACAGTCTTACAATGAGCAGTTCTTC	CASSLQGQSYNEQFF
TRBV9	NA	TRBD2	TRBJ2-5	18	TGTGCCAGCAGAGTAGGAGTGGGACTAGCTCATATAGGGGAGACCAAGTACTTC	CASRVGVGLAHIGETKYF
TRBV6-5	NA	TRBD1	TRBJ1-6	15	TGTGCCAGCAGTTACACGACAGGGTCGGATTCACCCCTCCACTTT	CASSYTTGSDSPLHF
TRBV6-1	NA	NA	TRBJ2-7	15	TGTGCCAGCACAAACGAGGGCAGGACCAGCGACGAGCAGTACTTC	CASTNEGRTSDEQYF
TRBV9	NA	TRBD1	TRBJ2-2	15	TGTGCCAGCAGCCCGCCCGGGACAGGGGGCGGGGAGCTGTTTTTT	CASSPPGTGGGELFF
TRBV7-8	few	NA	TRBJ2-7	11	TGTGCCAGCAGCCACGAGTACGGGCAGTACTTC	CASSHEYGQYF
TRBV6-1	NA	TRBD1	TRBJ1-6	17	TGTGCCAGCAGGGCTCAACACGGGGGACAGGGGGGTTCACCCCTCCACTTT	CASRAQHGGQGGSPLHF
TRBV30	NA	NA	TRBJ1-2	19	TGTGCCTGGAGCGTACCTTTTGGAGCCGCGGCGATCGGGGACTATGGCTACACCTTC	CAWSVPFGAAAIGDYGYTF
TRBV7-9	NA	TRBD2	TRBJ2-7	11	TGTGCCAGCAGCTTTAGCGGGGAGCAGTACTTC	CASSFSGEQYF
TRBV27	many	NA	TRBJ2-7	12	TGTGCCAGCAGAGACCAGGGTTACGAGCAGTACTTC	CASRDQGYEQYF
TRBV5-1	NA	TRBD2	TRBJ2-3	14	TGCGCCAGCACCCCGACTAGCGGGAGAAATACGCAGTATTTT	CASTPTSGRNTQYF
TRBV6-2/TRBV6-3	NA	NA	TRBJ2-3	17	TGTGCCAGCATCCGAACTGTGAGGGGTCTACTCGCGGATATGCAGTATTTT	CASIRTVRGLLADMQYF
TRBV3-1	NA	NA	TRBJ1-1	13	TGTGCCAGCAGCCGGTTCGAGGAGACTGAAGCTTTCTTT	CASSRFEETEAFF
TRBV6-5	few	NA	TRBJ1-3	15	TGTGCCAGCAGTTACTTGACCGGGGGTGGAAACACCATATATTTT	CASSYLTGGGNTIYF
TRBV30	NA	NA	TRBJ2-3	14	TGTGCCGCGAGTGTACTTGGGCTGACAGATACGCAGTATTTT	CAASVLGLTDTQYF
TRBV5-4	many	TRBD2	TRBJ2-7	15	TGTGCCAGCAGCGTAATTAGCGGGAGGACTGATGAGCAGTACTTC	CASSVISGRTDEQYF
TRBV7-6	NA	NA	TRBJ1-2	13	TGTGCCAGCAGCCCGGGACATCGTTATGGCTACACCTTC	CASSPGHRYGYTF
TRBV6-2/TRBV6-3	few	NA	TRBJ1-5	13	TGTGCCAGCAGTCCGTGGAGAGGCCAGCCCCAGCATTTT	CASSPWRGQPQHF